This T cell receptor beta chain appears in the sequencing data of a study of beta chain features in type 1 diabetes (dated by TCRdb to 2017 to 2018). Context from the whole study: Patients and healthy donors did not differ in mean age, gender distribution, total cell number or subset yield. In the study, TCRB repertoires of sorted circulating CD4+ T cell subsets from recently diagnosed type 1 diabetes patients were compared with those of matched healthy donors. A total of 107,917,701 sorted cells were examined across all samples, and the number of cells per subset was strongly correlated with RNA yield. Regulatory and stem cell-like memory subsets were obtained from only 8 patients and roughly eight healthy donors, while naive and central memory subsets were obtained from all 30 or so donors. Study-wide findings and limitations: Because cDNA rather than genomic DNA was sequenced, highly expressing activated cells could have been over-represented, although no difference in activation and CD3 levels was found between groups. Shorter templates might have been favored by PCR, but patient and control samples were amplified and corrected together, so both groups would have been affected equally by any skew. At VDJ recombination sites, patients with type 1 diabetes made fewer insertions and deleted more nucleotides, a pattern implying thymic rearrangement abnormalities. Naive, central memory and regulatory TCRB repertoires appeared more similar among patients than among healthy donors. Because the HLA sub-analyses included only small numbers of individuals, any influence of HLA type on TCRB rearrangement was left unresolved. A moderate but significant shortening of TCRB CDR3 length was observed in type 1 diabetes patients in all four CD4+ subsets.

This clone turned up a few times. The specificity of this receptor is unknown. Per-base qualities were not stored, and no clone one base away is much larger. Each donor gave one peripheral blood draw, averaging roughly 100 mL, which was collected into heparinised tubes. Naive, central memory, regulatory and stem cell-like memory CD4+ T cells were sorted on a BD FACSAria II using a panel including CD45RO, CCR7, CD25, CD127, CD95 and CD27. A purity above 95% was achieved for all sorted populations. Right away, PBMCs were isolated by Lymphoprep density gradient centrifugation and were stained directly, with no culture step. So that batch effects would be minimized, each experiment stained and sorted samples in pairs, pairing one healthy donor with one patient. The entire isolated RNA was reverse transcribed using the High Capacity cDNA Reverse Transcription Kit, and thus expressed TCRB transcripts were sequenced. Deep immunoSEQ sequencing was performed on naive, central memory and regulatory T cell samples, with an average of roughly 3.3 million total reads per sample. Sorted cells were lysed in RLT buffer and RNA was extracted with DNase-treated RNeasy Micro or Mini kits, depending on cell number. Each cell subset was processed on its own to prevent cross-contamination, while patient and healthy donor samples were processed together. Using the immunoSEQ multiplex PCR, TCRB sequences were amplified from cDNA into 87-bp fragments spanning the CDR3 region. Sequencing of the amplicons was done on the Illumina HiSeq platform. On the study's bioinformatics: Synthetic template baselines were used to correct PCR bias computationally, reads within Hamming distance 2 were collapsed, and singletons that could not be merged were discarded. Reads were aligned against IMGT to assign V, D and J genes, CDR3 length and insertions or deletions at six rearrangement sites. Within each subset, clonotype counts were normalized to the number of sorted cells before true diversity and Gini coefficients were calculated with the tcR R package. Repertoire sharing was quantified using the overlap coefficient calculated on TCRB nucleotide sequences. As a proxy for the pre-selection repertoire, out-of-frame TCRB sequences from naive cells were analyzed. In its TCRdb copy, this immuneACCESS table keeps in-frame sequences only and misses some clones. Where compared with another copy, unresolved V genes explain less than half of these, and the others have no known cause. For V, J and clone size, that table is used; D and trimming come from the DNA. This sample is represented by 300,000 or so clones; roughly 14% of them were singletons. Around 0.016% of the sample is in the top ten clones.

CDR1 and CDR2 were assigned from the germline V gene as MDHEN and SYDVKM. The CDR3 runs 16 residues from the cysteine to the phenylalanine. Only the CDR3 region is kept as DNA, spanning 48 bases read in frame from base 1. At the junction V is shortened by 7 bases and J by 7 bases; bases outside the gene matches: 16. This sequence uses TRBV28 and TRBJ2-1, and 7 junction bases match TRBD1. Sequencing input: naive CD4+ T cells from blood. The sample's cell subset or site label, in plain terms: true naive CD4+ T cells. The sequence was collected from a woman between 18 and 29 years old with type 1 diabetes. CDR3 protein: CASISASWTGRNEQFF. The DNA reads TGTGCCAGCATTTCGGCCAGCTGGACAGGCAGAAATGAGCAGTTCTTC.